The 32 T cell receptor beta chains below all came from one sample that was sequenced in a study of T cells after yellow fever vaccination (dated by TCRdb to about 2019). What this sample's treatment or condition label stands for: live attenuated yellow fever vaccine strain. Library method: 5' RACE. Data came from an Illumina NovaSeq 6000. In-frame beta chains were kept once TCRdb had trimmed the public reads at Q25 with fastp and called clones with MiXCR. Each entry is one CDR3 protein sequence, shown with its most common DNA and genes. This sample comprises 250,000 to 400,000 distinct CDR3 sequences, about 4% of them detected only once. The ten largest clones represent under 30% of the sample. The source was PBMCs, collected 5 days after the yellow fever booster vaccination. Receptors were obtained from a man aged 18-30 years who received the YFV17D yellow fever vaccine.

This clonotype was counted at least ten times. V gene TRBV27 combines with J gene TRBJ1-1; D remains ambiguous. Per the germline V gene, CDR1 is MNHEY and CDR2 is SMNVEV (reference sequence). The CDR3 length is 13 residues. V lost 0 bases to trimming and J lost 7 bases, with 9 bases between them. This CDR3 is CASSLSKWNEAFF. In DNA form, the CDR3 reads TGTGCCAGCAGTTTATCTAAGTGGAATGAAGCTTTCTTT.

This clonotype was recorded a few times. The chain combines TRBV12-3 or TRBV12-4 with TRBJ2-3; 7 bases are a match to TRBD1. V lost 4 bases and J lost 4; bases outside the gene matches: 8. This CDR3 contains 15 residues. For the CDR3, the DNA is TGTGCCAGCAGTTATGAGACAGGGTGGGCAGATACGCAGTATTTT. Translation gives CASSYETGWADTQYF.

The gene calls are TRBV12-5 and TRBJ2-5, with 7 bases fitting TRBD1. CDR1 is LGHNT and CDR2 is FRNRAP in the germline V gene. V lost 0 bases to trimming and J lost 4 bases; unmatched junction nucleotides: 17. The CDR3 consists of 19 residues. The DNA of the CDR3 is TGTGCTAGTGGTTTGGTTTCGCTTCTTGGCCAAAGGGGGCCAGAGACCCAGTACTTC. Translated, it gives CASGLVSLLGQRGPETQYF.

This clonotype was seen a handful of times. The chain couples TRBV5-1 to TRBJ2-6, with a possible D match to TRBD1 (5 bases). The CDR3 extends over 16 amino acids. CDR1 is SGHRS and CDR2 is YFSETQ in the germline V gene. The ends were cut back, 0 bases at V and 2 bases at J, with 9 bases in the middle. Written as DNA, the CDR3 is TGCGCCAGCAGCTTGGATGGGGCCCCTGGGGCCAACGTCCTGACTTTC. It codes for CASSLDGAPGANVLTF.

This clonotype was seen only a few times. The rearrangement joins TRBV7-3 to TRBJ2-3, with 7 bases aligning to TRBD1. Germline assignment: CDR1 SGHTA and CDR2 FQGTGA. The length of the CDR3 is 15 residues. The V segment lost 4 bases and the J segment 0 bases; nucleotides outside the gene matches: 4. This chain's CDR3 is CASSSTGISTDTQYF. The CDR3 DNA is TGTGCCAGCAGCTCGACAGGGATTAGCACAGATACGCAGTATTTT.

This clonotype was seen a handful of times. The CDR3 DNA sequence: TGTGCCAGCAGGTTCCCTGGCACTGAAGCTTTCTTT. It codes for CASRFPGTEAFF. V is TRBV6-5 and J is TRBJ1-1; D is undetermined. Germline V lookup: CDR1 MNHEY, CDR2 SVGAGI. The CDR3 loop spans 12 amino acids. V lost 6 bases, J lost 4 bases, and 9 bases lay in between.

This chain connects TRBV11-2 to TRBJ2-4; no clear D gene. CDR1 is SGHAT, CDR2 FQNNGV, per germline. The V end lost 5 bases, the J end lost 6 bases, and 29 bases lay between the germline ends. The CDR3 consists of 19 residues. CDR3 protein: CASSRSLWSTRTVGNIQYF. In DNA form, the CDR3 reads TGTGCCAGCAGCCGAAGCCTCTGGTCAACGAGGACGGTTGGAAACATTCAGTACTTC. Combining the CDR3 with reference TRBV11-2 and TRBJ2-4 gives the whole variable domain EAGVAQSPRYKIIEKRQSVAFWCNPISGHATLYWYQQILGQGPKLLIQFQNNGVVDDSQLPKDRFSAERLKGVDSTLKIQPAKLEDSAVYLCASSRSLWSTRTVGNIQYFGAGTRLSVL.

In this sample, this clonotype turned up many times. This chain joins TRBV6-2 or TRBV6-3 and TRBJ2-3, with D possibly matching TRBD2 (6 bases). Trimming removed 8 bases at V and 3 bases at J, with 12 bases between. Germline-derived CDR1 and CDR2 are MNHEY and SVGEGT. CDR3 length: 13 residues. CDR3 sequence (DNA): TGTGCCAGCGTCGCAGGAGGGACAGATACGCAGTATTTT. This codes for CASVAGGTDTQYF.

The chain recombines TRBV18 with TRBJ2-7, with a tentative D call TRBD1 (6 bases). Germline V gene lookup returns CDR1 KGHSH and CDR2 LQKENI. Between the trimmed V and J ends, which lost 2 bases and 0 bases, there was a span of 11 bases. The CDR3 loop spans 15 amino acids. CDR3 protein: CASSPSQGISYEQYF. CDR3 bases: TGTGCCAGCTCACCATCACAGGGAATCTCCTACGAGCAGTACTTC.

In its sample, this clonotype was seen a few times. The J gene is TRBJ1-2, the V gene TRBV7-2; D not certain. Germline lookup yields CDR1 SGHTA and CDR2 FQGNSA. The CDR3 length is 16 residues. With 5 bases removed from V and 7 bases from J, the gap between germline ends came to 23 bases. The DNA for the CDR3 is TGTGCCAGCAGCGGCTACCTTGACGCGGACTACGGTGGCTACACCTTC. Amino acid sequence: CASSGYLDADYGGYTF.

DNA for the CDR3: TGTGCCACCAGTGACACGGGACAGGGGGGCACTGAAGCTTTCTTT. It translates to CATSDTGQGGTEAFF. The chain is built from TRBV24-1 and TRBJ1-1; 11 nucleotides line up with TRBD1. The CDR3 extends over 15 amino acids. Germline values: CDR1 KGHDR, CDR2 SFDVKD. The junction had 4 bases not matched to a gene; V was cut back by 4 bases and J by 4 bases.

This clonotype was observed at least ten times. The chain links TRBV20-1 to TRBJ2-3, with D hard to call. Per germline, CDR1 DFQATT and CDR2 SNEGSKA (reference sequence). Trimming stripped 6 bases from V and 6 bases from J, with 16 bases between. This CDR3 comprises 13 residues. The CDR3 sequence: CSAVLSYGDTQYF. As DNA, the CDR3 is TGCAGTGCGGTACTTTCTTATGGGGATACGCAGTATTTT.

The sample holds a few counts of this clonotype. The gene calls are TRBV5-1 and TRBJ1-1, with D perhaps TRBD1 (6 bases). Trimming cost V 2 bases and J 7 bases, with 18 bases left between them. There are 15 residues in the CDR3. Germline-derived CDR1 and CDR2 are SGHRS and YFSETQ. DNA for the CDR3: TGCGCCAGCAGCTTACCTCGCTCGGGGGCTGGTGAAGCTTTCTTT. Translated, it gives CASSLPRSGAGEAFF.

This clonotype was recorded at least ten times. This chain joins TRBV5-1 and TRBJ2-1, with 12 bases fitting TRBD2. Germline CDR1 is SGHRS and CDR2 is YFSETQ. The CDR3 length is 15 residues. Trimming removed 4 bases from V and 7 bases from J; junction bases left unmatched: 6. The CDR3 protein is CASSARTSGVNEQFF. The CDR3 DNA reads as TGCGCCAGCAGCGCTCGGACTAGCGGGGTAAATGAGCAGTTCTTC. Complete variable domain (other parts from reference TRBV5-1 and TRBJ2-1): KAGVTQTPRYLIKTRGQQVTLSCSPISGHRSVSWYQQTPGQGLQFLFEYFSETQRNKGNFPGRFSGRQFSNSRSEMNVSTLELGDSALYLCASSARTSGVNEQFFGPGTRLTVL.

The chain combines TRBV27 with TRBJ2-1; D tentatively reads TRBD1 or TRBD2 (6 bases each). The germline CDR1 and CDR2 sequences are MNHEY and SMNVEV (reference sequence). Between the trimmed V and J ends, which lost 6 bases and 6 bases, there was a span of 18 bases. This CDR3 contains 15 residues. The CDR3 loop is CASSPSGGWSNEQFF. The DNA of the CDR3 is TGTGCCAGCAGCCCTTCCGGGGGCTGGTCCAATGAGCAGTTCTTC.

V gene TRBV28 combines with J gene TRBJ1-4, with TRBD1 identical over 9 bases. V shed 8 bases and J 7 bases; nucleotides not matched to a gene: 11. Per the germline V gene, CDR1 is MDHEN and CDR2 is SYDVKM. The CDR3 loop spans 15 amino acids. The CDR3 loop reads CASEDGDRDFEKLFF. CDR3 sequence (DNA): TGTGCCAGCGAAGACGGGGACAGGGATTTTGAAAAACTGTTTTTT.

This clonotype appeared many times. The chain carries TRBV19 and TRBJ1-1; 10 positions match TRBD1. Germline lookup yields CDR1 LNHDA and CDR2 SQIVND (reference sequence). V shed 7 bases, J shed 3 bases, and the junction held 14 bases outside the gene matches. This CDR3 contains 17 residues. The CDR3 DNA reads TGTGCCAGTAATTCCTATGACAGGGGGCAAGAGGACACTGAAGCTTTCTTT. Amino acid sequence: CASNSYDRGQEDTEAFF.

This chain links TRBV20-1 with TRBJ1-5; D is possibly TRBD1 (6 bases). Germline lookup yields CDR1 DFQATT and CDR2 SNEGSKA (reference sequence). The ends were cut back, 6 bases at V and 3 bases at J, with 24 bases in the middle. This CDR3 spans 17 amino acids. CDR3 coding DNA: TGCAGTGCCCCCTCCCATAAGGCCAGGGGAATCAATCAGCCCCAGCATTTT. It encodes CSAPSHKARGINQPQHF.

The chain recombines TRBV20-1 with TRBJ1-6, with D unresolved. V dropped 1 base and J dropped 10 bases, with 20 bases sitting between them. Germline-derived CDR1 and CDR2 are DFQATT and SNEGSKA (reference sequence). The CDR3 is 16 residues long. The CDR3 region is CSARGTLRTRRSPLHF. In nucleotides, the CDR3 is TGCAGTGCTAGAGGCACTCTCCGGACTAGAAGATCACCCCTCCACTTT.

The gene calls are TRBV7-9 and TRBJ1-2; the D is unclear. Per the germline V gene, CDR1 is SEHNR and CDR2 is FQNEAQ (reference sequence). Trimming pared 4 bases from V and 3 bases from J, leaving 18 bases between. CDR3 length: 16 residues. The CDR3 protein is CASSSSTYSPHYGYTF. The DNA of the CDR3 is TGTGCCAGCAGCTCGTCTACTTATTCCCCGCACTATGGCTACACCTTC.

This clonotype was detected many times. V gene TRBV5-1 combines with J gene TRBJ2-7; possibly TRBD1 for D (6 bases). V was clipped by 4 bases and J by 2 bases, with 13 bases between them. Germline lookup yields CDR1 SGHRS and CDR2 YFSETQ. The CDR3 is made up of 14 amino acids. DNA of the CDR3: TGCGCCAGCAGCCTCGACAGGTTTCCCTACGAGCAGTACGTC. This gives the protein CASSLDRFPYEQYV.

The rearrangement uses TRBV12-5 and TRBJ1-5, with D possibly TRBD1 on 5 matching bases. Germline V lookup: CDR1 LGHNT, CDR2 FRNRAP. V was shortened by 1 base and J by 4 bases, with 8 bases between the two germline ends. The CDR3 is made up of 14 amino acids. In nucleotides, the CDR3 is TGTGCTAGTGGTTTGGGGCAGGGAAATCAGCCCCAGCATTTT. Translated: CASGLGQGNQPQHF.

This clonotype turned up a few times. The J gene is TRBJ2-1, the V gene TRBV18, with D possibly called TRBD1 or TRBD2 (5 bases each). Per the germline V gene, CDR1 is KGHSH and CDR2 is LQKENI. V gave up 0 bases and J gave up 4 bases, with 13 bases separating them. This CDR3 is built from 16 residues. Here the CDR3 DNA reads TGTGCCAGCTCACCACCTGGGACCAGCCTTTACAATGAGCAGTTCTTC. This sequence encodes CASSPPGTSLYNEQFF.

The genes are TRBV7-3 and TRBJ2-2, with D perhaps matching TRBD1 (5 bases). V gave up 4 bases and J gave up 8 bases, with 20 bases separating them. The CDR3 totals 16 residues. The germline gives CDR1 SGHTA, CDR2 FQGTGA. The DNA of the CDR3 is TGTGCCAGCAGCTCCAGAAAGACGGACACTGCTGGGGAGCTGTTTTTT. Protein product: CASSSRKTDTAGELFF.

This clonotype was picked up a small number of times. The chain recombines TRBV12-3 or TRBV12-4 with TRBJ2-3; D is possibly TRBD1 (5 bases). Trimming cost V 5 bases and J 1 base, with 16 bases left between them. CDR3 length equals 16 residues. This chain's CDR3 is CASSPSEKGGTDTQYF. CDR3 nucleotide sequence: TGTGCCAGCAGTCCATCCGAAAAAGGGGGCACAGATACGCAGTATTTT.

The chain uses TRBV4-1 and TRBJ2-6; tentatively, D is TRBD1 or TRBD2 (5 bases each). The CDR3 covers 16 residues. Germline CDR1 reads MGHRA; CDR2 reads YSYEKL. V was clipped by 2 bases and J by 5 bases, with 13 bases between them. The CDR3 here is CASSQPGTARANVLTF. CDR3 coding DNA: TGCGCCAGCAGCCAACCTGGGACCGCTCGGGCCAACGTCCTGACTTTC.

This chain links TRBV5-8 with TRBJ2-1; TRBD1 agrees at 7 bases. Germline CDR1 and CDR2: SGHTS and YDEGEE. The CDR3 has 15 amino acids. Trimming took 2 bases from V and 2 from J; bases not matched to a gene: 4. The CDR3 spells CASSFGQGAYNEQFF. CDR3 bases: TGTGCCAGCAGCTTCGGGCAGGGGGCCTACAATGAGCAGTTCTTC.

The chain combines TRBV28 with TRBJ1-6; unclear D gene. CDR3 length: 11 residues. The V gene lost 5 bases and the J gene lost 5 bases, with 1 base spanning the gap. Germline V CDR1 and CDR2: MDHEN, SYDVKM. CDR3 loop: CASSDNSPLHF. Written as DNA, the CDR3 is TGTGCCAGCAGTGATAATTCACCCCTCCACTTT.

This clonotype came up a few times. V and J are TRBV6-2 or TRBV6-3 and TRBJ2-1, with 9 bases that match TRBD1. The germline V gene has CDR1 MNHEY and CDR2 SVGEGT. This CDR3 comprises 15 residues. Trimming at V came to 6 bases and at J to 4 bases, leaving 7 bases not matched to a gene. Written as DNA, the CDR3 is TGTGCCAGCAGGCCCCCGGGACAGGGTTACAATGAGCAGTTCTTC. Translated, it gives CASRPPGQGYNEQFF.

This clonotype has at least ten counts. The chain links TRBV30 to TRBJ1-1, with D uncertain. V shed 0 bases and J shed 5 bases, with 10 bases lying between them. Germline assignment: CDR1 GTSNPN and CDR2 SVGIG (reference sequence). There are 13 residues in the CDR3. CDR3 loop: CAWSVREWTEAFF. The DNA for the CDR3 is TGTGCCTGGAGTGTGAGGGAATGGACTGAAGCTTTCTTT.

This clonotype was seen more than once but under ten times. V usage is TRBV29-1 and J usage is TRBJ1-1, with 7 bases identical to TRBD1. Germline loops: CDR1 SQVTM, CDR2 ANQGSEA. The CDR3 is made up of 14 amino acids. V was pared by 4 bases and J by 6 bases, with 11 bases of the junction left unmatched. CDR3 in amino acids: CSVVPAGGYPEAFF. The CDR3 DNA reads TGCAGCGTTGTCCCGGCAGGGGGTTATCCTGAAGCTTTCTTT.

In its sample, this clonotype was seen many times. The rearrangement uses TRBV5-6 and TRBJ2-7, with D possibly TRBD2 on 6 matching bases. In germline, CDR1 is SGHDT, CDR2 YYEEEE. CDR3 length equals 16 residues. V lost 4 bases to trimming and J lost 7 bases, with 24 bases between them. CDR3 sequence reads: CASSLGGRPPPWEQYV. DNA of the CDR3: TGTGCCAGCAGCCTGGGGGGACGACCGCCGCCTTGGGAGCAGTACGTC.